This T cell receptor (beta chain) was retrieved from a study of cytomegalovirus exposure and HLA in healthy donors. Study summary: Unique TCRs from HLA-typed donors, around 79 million of them, were held in an early data release. Study findings and constraints: A highly shared variant cluster was judged a likely technical artifact. A later analysis showed TCR association rates differing by HLA locus, peaking at DRB1 and lowest at HLA-C.

The length of the CDR3 is 14 residues. Germline CDR1 reads MNHEY; CDR2 reads SMNVEV (reference sequence). V lost 2 bases, J lost 8 bases, and 13 bases lay in between. With regard to this clone: What it binds is not known.

The PCR was carried out with 60 Vbeta primers and 13 Jbeta primers. Some clones are missing from TCRdb's copy, which holds only in-frame ones; the method was immunoSEQ multiplex PCR. The sample shows 150,000 or so clones, and 1.6% sits with its ten largest clones. This clonotype was sampled from a woman between 50 and 59 years old in good health and CMV-seronegative. The material sequenced was PBMCs. The rearrangement links TRBV27 to TRBJ2-1; D is unclear. The DNA for the CDR3 is TGTGCCAGCAGTTTAGTGGGCTACGCCCATGAGCAGTTCTTC. Translation: CASSLVGYAHEQFF.